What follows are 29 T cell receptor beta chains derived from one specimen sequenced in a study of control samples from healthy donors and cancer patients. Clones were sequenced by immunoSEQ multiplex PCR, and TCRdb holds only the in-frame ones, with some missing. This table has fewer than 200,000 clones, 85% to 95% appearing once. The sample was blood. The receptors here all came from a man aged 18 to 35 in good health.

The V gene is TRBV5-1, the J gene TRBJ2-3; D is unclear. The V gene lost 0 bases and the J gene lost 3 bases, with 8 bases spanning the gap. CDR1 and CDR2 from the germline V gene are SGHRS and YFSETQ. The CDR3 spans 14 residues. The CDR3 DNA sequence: TGCGCCAGCAGCTTGGACGGGTTTACAGATACGCAGTATTTT. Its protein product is CASSLDGFTDTQYF. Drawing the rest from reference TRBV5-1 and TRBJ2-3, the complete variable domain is KAGVTQTPRYLIKTRGQQVTLSCSPISGHRSVSWYQQTPGQGLQFLFEYFSETQRNKGNFPGRFSGRQFSNSRSEMNVSTLELGDSALYLCASSLDGFTDTQYFGPGTRLTVL.

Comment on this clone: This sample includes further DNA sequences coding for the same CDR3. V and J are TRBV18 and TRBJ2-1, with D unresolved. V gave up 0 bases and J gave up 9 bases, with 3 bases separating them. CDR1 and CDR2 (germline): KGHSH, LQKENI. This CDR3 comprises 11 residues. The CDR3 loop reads CASSPPGEQFF. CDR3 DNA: TGTGCCAGCTCACCACCTGGTGAGCAGTTCTTC.

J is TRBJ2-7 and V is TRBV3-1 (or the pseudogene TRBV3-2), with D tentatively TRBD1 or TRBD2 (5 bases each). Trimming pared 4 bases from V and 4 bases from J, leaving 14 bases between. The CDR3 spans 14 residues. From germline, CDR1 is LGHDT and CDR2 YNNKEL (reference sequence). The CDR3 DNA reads TGTGCCAGCAGCCGCGAACCGGGACCATACGAGCAGTACTTC. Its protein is CASSREPGPYEQYF.

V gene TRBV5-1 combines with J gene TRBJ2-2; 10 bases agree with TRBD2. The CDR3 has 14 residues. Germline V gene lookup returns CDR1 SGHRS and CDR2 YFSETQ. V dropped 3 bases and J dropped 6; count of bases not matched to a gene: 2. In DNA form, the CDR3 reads TGCGCCAGCAGCTCAGCGGGGGGGGCCGGGGAGCTGTTTTTT. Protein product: CASSSAGGAGELFF.

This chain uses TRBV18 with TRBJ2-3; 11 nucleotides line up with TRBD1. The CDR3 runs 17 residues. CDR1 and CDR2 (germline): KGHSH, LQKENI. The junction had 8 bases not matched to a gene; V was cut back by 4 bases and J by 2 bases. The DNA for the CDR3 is TGTGCCAGCTCACACCGGGACAGGGGGATAACCACAGATACGCAGTATTTT. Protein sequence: CASSHRDRGITTDTQYF.

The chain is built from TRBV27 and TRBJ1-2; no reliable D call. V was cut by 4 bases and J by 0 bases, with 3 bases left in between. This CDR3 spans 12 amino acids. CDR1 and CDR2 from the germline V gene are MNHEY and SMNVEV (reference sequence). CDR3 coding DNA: TGTGCCAGCAGTTCGCCTAACTATGGCTACACCTTC. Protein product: CASSSPNYGYTF.

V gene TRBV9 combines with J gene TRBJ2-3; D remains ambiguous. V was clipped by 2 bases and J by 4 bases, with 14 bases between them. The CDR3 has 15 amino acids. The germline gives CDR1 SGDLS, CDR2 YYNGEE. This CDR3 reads CASSVSGVGPDTQYF. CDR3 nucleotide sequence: TGTGCCAGCAGCGTCAGTGGAGTCGGGCCAGATACGCAGTATTTT.

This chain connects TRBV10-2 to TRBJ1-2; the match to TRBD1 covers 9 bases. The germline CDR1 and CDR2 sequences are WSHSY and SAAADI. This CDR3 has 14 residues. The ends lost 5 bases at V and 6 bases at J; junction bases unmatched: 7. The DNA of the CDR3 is TGCGCCAGCAGTTTTACAGGGGGCCCGGATGGCTACACCTTC. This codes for CASSFTGGPDGYTF.

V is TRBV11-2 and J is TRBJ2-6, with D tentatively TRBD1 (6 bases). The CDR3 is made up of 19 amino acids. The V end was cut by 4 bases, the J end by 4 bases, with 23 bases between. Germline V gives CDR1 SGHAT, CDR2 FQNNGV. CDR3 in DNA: TGTGCCAGCAGCTCGGACAGACAGGCCTATATTGTAGGGGCCAACGTCCTGACTTTC. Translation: CASSSDRQAYIVGANVLTF.

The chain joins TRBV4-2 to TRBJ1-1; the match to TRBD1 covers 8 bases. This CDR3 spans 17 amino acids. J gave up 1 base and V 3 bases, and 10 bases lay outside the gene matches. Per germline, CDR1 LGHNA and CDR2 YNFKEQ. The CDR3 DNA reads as TGTGCCAGCAGCCAGCCCGACAGGGGCTTGAGGAACACTGAAGCTTTCTTT. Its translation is CASSQPDRGLRNTEAFF.

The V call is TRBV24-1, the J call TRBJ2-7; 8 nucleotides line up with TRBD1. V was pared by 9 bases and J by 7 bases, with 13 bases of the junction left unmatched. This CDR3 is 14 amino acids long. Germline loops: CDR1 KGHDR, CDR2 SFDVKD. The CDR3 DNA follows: TGTGCCACCCAACCAAGCAGGGGGCGTGATGAGCAGTACTTC. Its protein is CATQPSRGRDEQYF.

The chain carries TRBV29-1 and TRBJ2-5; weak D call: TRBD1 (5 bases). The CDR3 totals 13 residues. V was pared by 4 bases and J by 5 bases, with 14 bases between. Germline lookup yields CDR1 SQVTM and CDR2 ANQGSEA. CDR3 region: CSVGEGVRETQYF. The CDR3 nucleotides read TGCAGCGTTGGTGAAGGGGTTAGGGAGACCCAGTACTTC.

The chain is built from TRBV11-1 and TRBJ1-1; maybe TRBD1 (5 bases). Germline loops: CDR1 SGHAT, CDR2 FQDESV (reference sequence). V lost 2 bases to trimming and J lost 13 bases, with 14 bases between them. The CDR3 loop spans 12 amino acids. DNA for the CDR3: TGTGCCAGCAGCTTATTATACGGGGCGTATTTCTTT. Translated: CASSLLYGAYFF.

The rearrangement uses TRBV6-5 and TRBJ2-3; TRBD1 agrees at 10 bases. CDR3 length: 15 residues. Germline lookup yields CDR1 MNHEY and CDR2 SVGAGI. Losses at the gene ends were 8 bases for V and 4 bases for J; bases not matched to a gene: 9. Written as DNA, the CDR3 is TGTGCCAGCGGAAACCGGGACAGGGGTTCAGATACGCAGTATTTT. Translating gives CASGNRDRGSDTQYF.

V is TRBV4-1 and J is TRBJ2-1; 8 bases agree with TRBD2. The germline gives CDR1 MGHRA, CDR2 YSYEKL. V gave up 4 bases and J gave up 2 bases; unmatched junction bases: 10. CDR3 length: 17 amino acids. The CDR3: CASSPRGLGGPYNEQFF. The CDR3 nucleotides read TGCGCCAGCAGCCCTCGGGGACTAGGGGGGCCCTACAATGAGCAGTTCTTC.

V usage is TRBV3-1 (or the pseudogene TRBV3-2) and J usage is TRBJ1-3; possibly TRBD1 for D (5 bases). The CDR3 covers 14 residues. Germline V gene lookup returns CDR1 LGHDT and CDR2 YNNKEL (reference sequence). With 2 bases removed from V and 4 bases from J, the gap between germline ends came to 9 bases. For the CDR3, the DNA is TGTGCCAGCAGCCAACAGGGTAACGGAAACACCATATATTTT. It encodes CASSQQGNGNTIYF.

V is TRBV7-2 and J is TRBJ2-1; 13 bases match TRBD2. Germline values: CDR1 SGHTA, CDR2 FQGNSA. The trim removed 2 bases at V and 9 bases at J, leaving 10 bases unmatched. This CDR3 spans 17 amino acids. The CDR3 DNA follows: TGTGCCAGCAGCTTAAAGACTAGCGGGGGGCCGGTAGGTGAGCAGTTCTTC. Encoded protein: CASSLKTSGGPVGEQFF.

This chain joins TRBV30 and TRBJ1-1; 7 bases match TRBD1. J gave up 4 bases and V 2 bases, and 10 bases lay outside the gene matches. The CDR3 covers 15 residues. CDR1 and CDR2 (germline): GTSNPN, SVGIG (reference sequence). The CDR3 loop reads CAWSPGGRGVTEAFF. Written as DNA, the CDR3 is TGTGCCTGGAGTCCAGGGGGGCGAGGAGTCACTGAAGCTTTCTTT.

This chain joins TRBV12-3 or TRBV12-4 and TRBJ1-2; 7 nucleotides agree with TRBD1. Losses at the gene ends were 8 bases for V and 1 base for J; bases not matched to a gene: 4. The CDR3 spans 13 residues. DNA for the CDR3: TGTGCCAGCTCAGGGGGGAGTAACTATGGCTACACCTTC. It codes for CASSGGSNYGYTF.

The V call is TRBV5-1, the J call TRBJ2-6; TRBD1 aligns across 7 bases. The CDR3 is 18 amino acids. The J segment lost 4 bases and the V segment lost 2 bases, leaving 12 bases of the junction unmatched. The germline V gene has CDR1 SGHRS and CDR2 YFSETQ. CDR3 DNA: TGCGCCAGCAGCTTCGTAACAGGGGTTCTGGGAGGGGCCAACGTCCTGACTTTC. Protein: CASSFVTGVLGGANVLTF.

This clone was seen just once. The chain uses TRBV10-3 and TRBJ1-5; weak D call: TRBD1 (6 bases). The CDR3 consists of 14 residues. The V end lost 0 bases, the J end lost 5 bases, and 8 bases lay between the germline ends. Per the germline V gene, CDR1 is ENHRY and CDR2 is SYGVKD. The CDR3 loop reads CAISESKGDQPQHF. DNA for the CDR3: TGTGCCATCAGTGAGTCCAAGGGGGATCAGCCCCAGCATTTT.

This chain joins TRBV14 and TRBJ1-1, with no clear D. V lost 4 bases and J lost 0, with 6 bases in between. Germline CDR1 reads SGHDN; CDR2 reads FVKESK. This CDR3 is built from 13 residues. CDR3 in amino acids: CASSPRLNTEAFF. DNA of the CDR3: TGTGCCAGCAGCCCGAGACTGAACACTGAAGCTTTCTTT.

The chain's CDR3 is CASSRGTAAYEQYF. CDR3 DNA: TGTGCCAGCAGCCGCGGGACAGCCGCCTACGAGCAGTACTTC. The V and J genes are TRBV7-2 and TRBJ2-7; perhaps TRBD1 as D (7 bases). V lost 5 bases, J lost 2 bases, and 13 bases lay in between. CDR3 size: 14 residues. Germline lookup yields CDR1 SGHTA and CDR2 FQGNSA. Together with reference TRBV7-2 and TRBJ2-7, the CDR3 gives the full variable domain: GAGVSQSPSNKVTEKGKDVELRCDPISGHTALYWYRQSLGQGLEFLIYFQGNSAPDKSGLPSDRFSAERTGGSVSTLTIQRTQQEDSAVYLCASSRGTAAYEQYFGPGTRLTVT.

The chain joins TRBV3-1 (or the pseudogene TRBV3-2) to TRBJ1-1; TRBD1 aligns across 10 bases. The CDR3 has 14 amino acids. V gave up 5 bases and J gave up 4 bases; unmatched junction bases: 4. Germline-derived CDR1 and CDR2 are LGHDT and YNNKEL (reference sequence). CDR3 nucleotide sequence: TGTGCCAGCAGCAAGGGACAGGGGCTCACTGAAGCTTTCTTT. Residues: CASSKGQGLTEAFF.

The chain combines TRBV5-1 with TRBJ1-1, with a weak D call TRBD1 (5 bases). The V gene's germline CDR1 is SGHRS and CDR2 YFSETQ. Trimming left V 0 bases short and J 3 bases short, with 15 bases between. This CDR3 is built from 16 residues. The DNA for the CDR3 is TGCGCCAGCAGCTTGGCGGGGCAGGGCGTAGACACTGAAGCTTTCTTT. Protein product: CASSLAGQGVDTEAFF.

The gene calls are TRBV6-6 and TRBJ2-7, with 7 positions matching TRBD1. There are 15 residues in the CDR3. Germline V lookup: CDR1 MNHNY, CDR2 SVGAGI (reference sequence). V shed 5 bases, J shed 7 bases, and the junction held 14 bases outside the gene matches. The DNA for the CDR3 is TGTGCCAGCAGTGACGATCGGGACACCAGGGGGGAGCAGTACTTC. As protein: CASSDDRDTRGEQYF.

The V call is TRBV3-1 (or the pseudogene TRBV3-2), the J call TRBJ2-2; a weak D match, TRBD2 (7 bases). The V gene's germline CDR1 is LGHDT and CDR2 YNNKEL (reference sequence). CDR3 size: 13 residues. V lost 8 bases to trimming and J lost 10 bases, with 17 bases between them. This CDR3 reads CASSRGGAEELFF. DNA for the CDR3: TGTGCCAGCTCAAGAGGGGGGGCCGAGGAGCTGTTTTTT.

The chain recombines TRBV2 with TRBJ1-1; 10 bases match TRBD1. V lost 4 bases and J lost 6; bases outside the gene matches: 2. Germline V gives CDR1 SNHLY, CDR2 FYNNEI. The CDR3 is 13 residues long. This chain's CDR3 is CASSGGTGAEAFF. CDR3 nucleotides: TGTGCCAGCAGTGGTGGGACAGGGGCTGAAGCTTTCTTT.

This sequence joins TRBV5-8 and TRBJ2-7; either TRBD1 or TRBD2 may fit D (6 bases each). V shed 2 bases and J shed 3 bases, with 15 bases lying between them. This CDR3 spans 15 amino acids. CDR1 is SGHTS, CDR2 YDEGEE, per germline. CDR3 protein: CASSLRGDSRYEQYF. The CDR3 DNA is TGTGCCAGCAGCTTAAGGGGGGACTCACGCTACGAGCAGTACTTC. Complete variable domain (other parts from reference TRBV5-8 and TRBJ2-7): EAGVTQSPTHLIKTRGQQATLRCSPISGHTSVYWYQQALGLGLQFLLWYDEGEERNRGNFPPRFSGRQFPNYSSELNVNALELEDSALYLCASSLRGDSRYEQYFGPGTRLTVT.